The 10 T cell receptor beta chains below were found in one sample sequenced in a study of human T cells and chemical hapten exposure. The time point is: patch test 2, 6 weeks after DPC sensitization. Treatment described: therapeutic diphenylcyclopropenone sensitization with weekly scalp DPC. TCRdb re-called the RACE reads through MiXCR, storing one row per CDR3 protein. The repertoire has approximately 80,000 distinct CDR3 sequences, roughly 10% of them found once; the top ten carry roughly 2.4%. The sequences come from whole blood, collected in connection with sensitization to the hapten diphenylcyclopropenone (DPC). Source of these receptors: a woman younger than 45 with alopecia areata. Some clones in this sample may be carry-over from other donors' samples.

The chain combines TRBV20-1 with TRBJ1-5; D possibly corresponds to TRBD1 (5 bases). CDR1 is DFQATT and CDR2 is SNEGSKA in the germline V gene (reference sequence). This CDR3 has 14 amino acids. Trimming pared 4 bases from V and 11 bases from J, leaving 21 bases between. CDR3 residues: CSATTGTIKQAQHF. The CDR3 nucleotides are TGCAGTGCTACTACCGGGACGATTAAACAGGCCCAGCATTTT.

This clonotype was detected ten times or more. The genes are TRBV7-9 and TRBJ1-2; tentative D call: TRBD1 (5 bases). Trimming pared 3 bases from V and 10 bases from J, leaving 12 bases between. This CDR3 is 12 amino acids long. Germline V lookup: CDR1 SEHNR, CDR2 FQNEAQ (reference sequence). CDR3 nucleotides: TGTGCCAGCAGCTTGAGCGGACAATTCTACACCTTC. Protein sequence: CASSLSGQFYTF. Full variable domain (remainder filled in from reference TRBV7-9 and TRBJ1-2): DTGVSQNPRHKITKRGQNVTFRCDPISEHNRLYWYRQTLGQGPEFLTYFQNEAQLEKSRLLSDRFSAERPKGSFSTLEIQRTEQGDSAMYLCASSLSGQFYTFGSGTRLTVV.

This clonotype was observed at least ten times. The rearrangement links TRBV19 to TRBJ1-5; 8 positions match TRBD1. Germline CDR1 LNHDA, CDR2 SQIVND (reference sequence). The V and J ends lost 2 bases and 2 bases, in that order; junction bases with no gene match: 2. The CDR3 sequence is 15 residues long. The DNA for the CDR3 is TGTGCCAGTAGTATATCGACAGGGGGCAATCAGCCCCAGCATTTT. This encodes CASSISTGGNQPQHF.

This clonotype has a handful of counts. The chain is built from TRBV4-1 and TRBJ2-2; D is perhaps TRBD2 (6 bases). V shed 3 bases and J shed 5 bases, with 7 bases lying between them. CDR3 length equals 13 residues. In germline, CDR1 is MGHRA, CDR2 YSYEKL. CDR3 region: CASSHGGTGELFF. In DNA form, the CDR3 reads TGCGCCAGCAGCCATGGGGGGACCGGGGAGCTGTTTTTT.

This clonotype was counted ten times or more. CDR3 loop: CASSPPNPISYEQYF. The CDR3 DNA is TGTGCCAGCTCACCACCGAACCCCATCTCCTACGAGCAGTACTTC. This rearrangement joins TRBV18 to TRBJ2-7; D is unclear. Per germline, CDR1 KGHSH and CDR2 LQKENI. The V gene lost 0 bases and the J gene lost 0 bases, with 9 bases spanning the gap. This CDR3 region has 15 residues.

This chain joins TRBV7-9 and TRBJ2-2; 7 positions match TRBD2. CDR3 length equals 14 residues. Germline values: CDR1 SEHNR, CDR2 FQNEAQ (reference sequence). Germline trimming cut 9 bases from V and 5 bases from J; bases unmatched to any gene: 9. CDR3 sequence: CASRKRELTGELFF. The CDR3, as DNA: TGTGCCAGTCGTAAGCGGGAACTTACCGGGGAGCTGTTTTTT. The complete variable domain, with remaining parts taken from reference TRBV7-9 and TRBJ2-2, reads DTGVSQNPRHKITKRGQNVTFRCDPISEHNRLYWYRQTLGQGPEFLTYFQNEAQLEKSRLLSDRFSAERPKGSFSTLEIQRTEQGDSAMYLCASRKRELTGELFFGEGSRLTVL.

This clonotype has ten or more counts. The gene calls are TRBV4-3 and TRBJ2-2; tentative D call: TRBD1 (5 bases). Trimming removed 0 bases at V and 6 bases at J, with 11 bases between. CDR1 is LGHNA, CDR2 YSLEER, per germline. The CDR3 runs 15 residues. The CDR3: CASSQDSGIAGELFF. CDR3 DNA: TGCGCCAGCAGCCAAGATTCAGGGATCGCCGGGGAGCTGTTTTTT.

This clonotype has at least ten counts. The J gene is TRBJ2-5, the V gene TRBV20-1; 10 bases fit TRBD2. Germline V gene data show CDR1 as DFQATT and CDR2 as SNEGSKA (reference sequence). The V gene end was trimmed by 3 bases and the J gene end by 4 bases; junction bases not matched to a gene: 5. This CDR3 is built from 14 residues. CDR3 protein: CSARKLAGLETQYF. In DNA form, the CDR3 reads TGCAGTGCTAGGAAACTAGCGGGACTAGAGACCCAGTACTTC.

This clonotype was found many times. The rearrangement joins TRBV6-1 to TRBJ1-2; D remains unclear. The CDR3 is made up of 14 amino acids. Germline CDR1 and CDR2: MNHNS and SASEGT. V lost 0 bases, J lost 4 bases, and 9 bases lay in between. The CDR3: CASSEASGSYGYTF. The CDR3 nucleotides are TGTGCCAGCAGTGAAGCAAGCGGGTCCTATGGCTACACCTTC.

This clonotype was detected many times. V usage is TRBV5-1 and J usage is TRBJ1-3; D possibly corresponds to TRBD1 (6 bases). The germline V and J ends were trimmed by 3 bases and 0 bases, with 13 bases remaining between them. CDR1 is SGHRS and CDR2 is YFSETQ in the germline V gene. CDR3 length: 16 residues. The CDR3 DNA follows: TGCGCCAGCAGCTACCACACAGGGTCCTCTGGAAACACCATATATTTT. Residues: CASSYHTGSSGNTIYF.